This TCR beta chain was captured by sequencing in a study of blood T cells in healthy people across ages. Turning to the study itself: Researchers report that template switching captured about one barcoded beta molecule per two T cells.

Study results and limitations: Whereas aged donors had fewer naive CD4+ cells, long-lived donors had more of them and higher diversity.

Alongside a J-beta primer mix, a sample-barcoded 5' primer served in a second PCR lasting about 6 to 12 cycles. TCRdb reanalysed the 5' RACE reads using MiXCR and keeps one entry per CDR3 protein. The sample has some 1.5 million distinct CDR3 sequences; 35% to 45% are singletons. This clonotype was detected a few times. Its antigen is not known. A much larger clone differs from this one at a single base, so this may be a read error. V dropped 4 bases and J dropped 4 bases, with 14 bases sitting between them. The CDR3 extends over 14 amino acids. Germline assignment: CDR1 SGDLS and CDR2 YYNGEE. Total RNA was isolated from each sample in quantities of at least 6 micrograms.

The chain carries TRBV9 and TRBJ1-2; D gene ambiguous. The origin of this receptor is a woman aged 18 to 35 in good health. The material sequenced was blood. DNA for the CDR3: TGTGCCAGCAGCTTAGCCGACGGCCCCTATGGCTACACCTTC. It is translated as CASSLADGPYGYTF.